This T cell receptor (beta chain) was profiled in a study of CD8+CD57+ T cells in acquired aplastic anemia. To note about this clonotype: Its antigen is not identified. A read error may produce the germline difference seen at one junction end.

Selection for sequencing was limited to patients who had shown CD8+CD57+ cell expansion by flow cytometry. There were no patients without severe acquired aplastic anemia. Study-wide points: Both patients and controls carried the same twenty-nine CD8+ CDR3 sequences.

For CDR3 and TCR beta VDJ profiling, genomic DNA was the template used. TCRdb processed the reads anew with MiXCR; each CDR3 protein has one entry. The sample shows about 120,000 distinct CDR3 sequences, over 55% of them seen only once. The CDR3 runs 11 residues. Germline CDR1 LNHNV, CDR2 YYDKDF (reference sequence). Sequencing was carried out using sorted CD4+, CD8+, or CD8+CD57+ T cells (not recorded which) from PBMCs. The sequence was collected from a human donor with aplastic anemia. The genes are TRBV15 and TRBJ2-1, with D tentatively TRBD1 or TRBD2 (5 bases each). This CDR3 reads CASSEWRGTVF. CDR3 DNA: TGTGCCAGCAGTGAATGGAGAGGGACGGTCTTC.